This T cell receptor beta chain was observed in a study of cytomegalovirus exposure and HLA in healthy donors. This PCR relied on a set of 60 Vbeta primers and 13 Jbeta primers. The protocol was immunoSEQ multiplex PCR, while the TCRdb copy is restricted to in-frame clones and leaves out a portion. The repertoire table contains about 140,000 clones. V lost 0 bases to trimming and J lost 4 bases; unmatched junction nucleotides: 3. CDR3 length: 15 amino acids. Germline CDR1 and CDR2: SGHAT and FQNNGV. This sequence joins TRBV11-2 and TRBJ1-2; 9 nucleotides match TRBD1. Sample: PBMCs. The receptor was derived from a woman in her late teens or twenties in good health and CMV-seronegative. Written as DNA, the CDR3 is TGTGCCAGCAGCTTAGAGTTACAGGGGGCCTATGGCTACACCTTC. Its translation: CASSLELQGAYGYTF.